The 8 T cell receptor beta chains in this list originate from one sample, sequenced in a study of T cell responses to AZD1222 COVID-19 vaccine. Profiling relied on immunoSEQ multiplex PCR, and the TCRdb table lists in-frame clones only, not all of them. The repertoire holds 170,000 or so clones, with about 93% as singletons. The material was peripheral blood, obtained 28 days after the second dose of the MenACWY control vaccine. The receptors shown here come from an adult who received the MenACWY meningococcal vaccine as a control.

J is TRBJ2-7 and V is TRBV7-8; perhaps TRBD1 as D (5 bases). CDR1 is SGHVS and CDR2 is FQNEAQ in the germline V gene. The CDR3 spans 12 residues. V was shortened by 5 bases and J by 4 bases, with 9 bases between the two germline ends. CDR3 coding DNA: TGTGCCAGCAGCCGCCAGGGTTACGAGCAGTACTTC. Translating gives CASSRQGYEQYF.

This chain uses TRBV6-5 with TRBJ1-4, with a tentative D call TRBD1 (5 bases). V was cut by 1 base and J by 4 bases, with 13 bases left in between. The CDR3 is made up of 16 amino acids. The germline V gene encodes CDR1 MNHEY and CDR2 SVGAGI. The chain's CDR3 is CASSYYPGRFNEKLFF. The CDR3 coding sequence is TGTGCCAGCAGTTACTACCCGGGACGTTTTAATGAAAAACTGTTTTTT.

The chain employs TRBV5-5 and TRBJ1-2; a possible D gene is TRBD1 (6 bases). Germline assignment: CDR1 SGHKS and CDR2 YYEKEE (reference sequence). The CDR3 length is 16 residues. The V and J ends lost 0 bases and 3 bases respectively, with 15 bases between them. CDR3 residues: CASSLDHRALDYGYTF. For the CDR3, the DNA is TGTGCCAGCAGCTTGGATCACAGGGCTTTAGACTATGGCTACACCTTC.

The chain links TRBV5-4 to TRBJ1-2, with D unclear. CDR3 length equals 16 residues. CDR1 is SGHNT, CDR2 YYREEE, per germline (reference sequence). The ends were cut back, 4 bases at V and 3 bases at J, with 19 bases in the middle. CDR3 sequence reads: CASSPTGIRVDYGYTF. The CDR3 coding sequence is TGTGCCAGCAGCCCGACCGGGATTCGAGTGGACTATGGCTACACCTTC.

Comment on this clone: Other nucleotide sequences in the sample specify the same CDR3. The CDR3 coding sequence is TGTGCCAGCAGTTTGACGGGGAACACTGAAGCTTTCTTT. Encoded protein: CASSLTGNTEAFF. The chain links TRBV12-3 or TRBV12-4 to TRBJ1-1; no definite D call. V was cut by 3 bases and J by 1 base, with 6 bases left in between. The CDR3 loop spans 13 amino acids.

V and J are TRBV7-2 and TRBJ1-6; the D is unclear. In germline, CDR1 is SGHTA, CDR2 FQGNSA. Trimming left V 4 bases short and J 8 bases short, with 9 bases between. The CDR3 contains 13 residues. The CDR3 protein is CASSSNWDSPLHF. CDR3 coding DNA: TGTGCCAGCAGCTCCAATTGGGATTCACCCCTCCACTTT. The entire variable domain, with the rest obtained from reference TRBV7-2 and TRBJ1-6, is as follows: GAGVSQSPSNKVTEKGKDVELRCDPISGHTALYWYRQSLGQGLEFLIYFQGNSAPDKSGLPSDRFSAERTGGSVSTLTIQRTQQEDSAVYLCASSSNWDSPLHFGNGTRLTVT.

The chain employs TRBV19 and TRBJ1-2; 7 positions agree with TRBD1. The CDR3 is 17 residues long. V dropped 6 bases and J dropped 5; count of bases not matched to a gene: 18. Looked up from germline, CDR1 is LNHDA and CDR2 is SQIVND (reference sequence). The CDR3 is CASRRPTGNPDGYGYTF. The CDR3 bases are TGTGCCAGTAGAAGACCGACAGGGAATCCCGACGGATATGGCTACACCTTC.

This clone was picked up a small number of times. Other DNA sequences from this sample encode an identical CDR3 as well. This sequence joins TRBV3-1 (or the pseudogene TRBV3-2) and TRBJ1-1, with TRBD1 matching over 7 bases. V was pared by 4 bases and J by 5 bases, with 4 bases of the junction left unmatched. The CDR3 extends over 13 amino acids. Germline CDR1 is LGHDT and CDR2 is YNNKEL (reference sequence). The CDR3 DNA reads TGTGCCAGCAGCCTGACAGGGTCTACTGAAGCTTTCTTT. Translation gives CASSLTGSTEAFF.